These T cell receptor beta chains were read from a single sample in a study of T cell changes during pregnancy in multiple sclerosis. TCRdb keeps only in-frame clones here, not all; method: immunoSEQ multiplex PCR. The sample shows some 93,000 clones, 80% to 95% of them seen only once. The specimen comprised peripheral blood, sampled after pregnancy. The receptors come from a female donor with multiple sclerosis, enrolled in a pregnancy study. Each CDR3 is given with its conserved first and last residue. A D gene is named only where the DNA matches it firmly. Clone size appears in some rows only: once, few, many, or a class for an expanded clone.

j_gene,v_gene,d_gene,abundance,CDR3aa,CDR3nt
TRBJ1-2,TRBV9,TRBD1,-,CASSVATGDPYGYTF,TGTGCCAGCAGCGTAGCCACAGGGGATCCCTATGGCTACACCTTC
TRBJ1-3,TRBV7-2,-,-,CASSLWVGRISGNTIYF,TGTGCCAGCAGCTTATGGGTCGGCAGGATCTCTGGAAACACCATATATTTT
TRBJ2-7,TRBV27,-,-,CASSLGQTYEQYF,TGTGCCAGCAGTCTCGGACAGACTTACGAGCAGTACTTC
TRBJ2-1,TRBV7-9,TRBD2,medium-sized,CASSSIGGVGHEQFF,TGTGCCAGCAGCTCGATCGGGGGGGTGGGACATGAGCAGTTCTTC
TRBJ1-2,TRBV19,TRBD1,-,CASSTGREGYGYTF,TGTGCCAGCTCGACAGGGCGAGAGGGCTATGGCTACACCTTC
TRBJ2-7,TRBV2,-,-,CASSARTVTYEQYF,TGTGCCAGCAGTGCCCGGACAGTTACCTACGAGCAGTACTTC
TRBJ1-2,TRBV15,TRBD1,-,CATSRPLTGVGVTF,TGTGCCACCAGCAGACCTTTAACAGGGGTAGGGGTTACCTTC
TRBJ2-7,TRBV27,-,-,CASSLHEDYEQYF,TGTGCCAGCAGCTTACACGAGGACTACGAGCAGTACTTC
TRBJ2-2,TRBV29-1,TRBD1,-,CAGTGSTGELFF,TGCGCCGGGACAGGGTCCACCGGGGAGCTGTTTTTT
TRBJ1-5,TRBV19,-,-,CASSMIAGINQPQHF,TGTGCCAGTAGTATGATCGCGGGGATCAATCAGCCCCAGCATTTT
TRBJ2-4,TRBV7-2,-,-,CASSLTENIQYF,TGTGCCAGCAGCTTAACGGAAAACATTCAGTACTTC
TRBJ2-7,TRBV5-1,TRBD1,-,CASSFSLDRSTPYEQYF,TGCGCCAGCAGCTTTTCGCTGGACAGGTCCACACCCTACGAGCAGTACTTC
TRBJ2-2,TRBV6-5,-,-,CASRMEGTGELFF,TGTGCCAGCAGGATGGAGGGCACCGGGGAGCTGTTTTTT
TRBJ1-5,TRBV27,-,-,CASSLAGVHNQPQHF,TGTGCCAGCAGTTTGGCAGGGGTGCACAATCAGCCCCAGCATTTT
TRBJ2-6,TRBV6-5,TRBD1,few,CASSSAGGSGANVLTF,TGTGCCAGCAGTTCAGCAGGGGGCTCTGGGGCCAACGTCCTGACTTTC
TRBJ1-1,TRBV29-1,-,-,CSVDQQNTEAFF,TGCAGCGTTGATCAACAGAACACTGAAGCTTTCTTT
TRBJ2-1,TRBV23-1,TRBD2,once,CASSQWETSHSYNEQFF,TGCGCCAGCAGTCAATGGGAGACTAGCCACTCCTACAATGAGCAGTTCTTC
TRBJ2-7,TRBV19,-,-,CASSITSVRYEQYF,TGTGCCAGTAGTATTACCAGCGTGCGCTACGAGCAGTACTTC
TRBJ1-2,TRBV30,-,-,CAWSGTALFGYTF,TGTGCCTGGAGTGGCACAGCCCTTTTCGGCTACACCTTC
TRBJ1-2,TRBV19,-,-,CASSMAGLKGKYDGYTF,TGTGCCAGTAGTATGGCGGGCCTTAAAGGGAAATATGACGGCTACACCTTC
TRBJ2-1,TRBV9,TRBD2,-,CASSVGLAGGPYNEQFF,TGTGCCAGCAGCGTAGGCCTAGCGGGAGGGCCCTACAATGAGCAGTTCTTC
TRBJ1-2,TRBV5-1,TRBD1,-,CASSRQGDDYGYTF,TGCGCCAGCAGCAGACAGGGGGATGACTATGGCTACACCTTC
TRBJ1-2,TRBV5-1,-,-,CASSLGELKGYTF,TGCGCCAGCAGCTTAGGAGAATTGAAAGGCTACACCTTC
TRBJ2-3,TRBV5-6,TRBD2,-,CASSLDVTGGRVGTQYF,TGTGCCAGCAGCTTGGACGTGACGGGGGGGCGAGTCGGTACGCAGTATTTT
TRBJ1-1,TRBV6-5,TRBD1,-,CASSYMGQTEAFF,TGTGCCAGCAGTTACATGGGACAGACAGAAGCTTTCTTT
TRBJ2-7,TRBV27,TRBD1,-,CASSSGTGGGEQYF,TGTGCCAGCAGTTCTGGGACAGGGGGCGGAGAGCAGTACTTC
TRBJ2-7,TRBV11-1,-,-,CASSLGSQRISYEQYF,TGTGCCAGCAGCTTAGGGTCTCAGAGGATCTCCTACGAGCAGTACTTC
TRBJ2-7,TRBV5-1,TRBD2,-,CASSPNLAGTIYEQYF,TGCGCCAGCAGCCCGAACCTAGCGGGAACCATCTACGAGCAGTACTTC
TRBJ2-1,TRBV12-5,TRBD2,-,CASGLKSLRLAGELTYNEQFF,TGTGCTAGTGGTTTGAAATCCCTTAGACTAGCGGGGGAGTTAACCTACAATGAGCAGTTCTTC
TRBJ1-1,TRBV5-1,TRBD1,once,CASSSPRTGLVTEAFF,TGCGCCAGCAGCTCACCAAGGACAGGTTTGGTTACTGAAGCTTTCTTT
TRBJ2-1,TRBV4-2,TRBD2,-,CASSQAAGGLHEQFF,TGTGCCAGCAGCCAAGCAGCGGGGGGGCTCCATGAGCAGTTCTTC